The entry below gives a single T cell receptor (beta chain) sequence along with its context. This sample is drawn from a study of T cell changes during pregnancy in multiple sclerosis. Germline assignment: CDR1 LGHNA and CDR2 YNFKEQ. Trimming cost V 4 bases and J 4 bases, with 16 bases left between them. This CDR3 spans 15 amino acids. Profiled with immunoSEQ multiplex PCR; TCRdb holds only in-frame clones, not every one. Of around 12,000 clones listed, more than 70% are singletons. The sequence was obtained from a female donor in good health, enrolled as a control in a pregnancy study. The V gene is TRBV4-2, the J gene TRBJ2-5, with D possibly TRBD1 on 5 matching bases. Sequenced here: CD8+ T cells from peripheral blood mononuclear cells, sampled in the second trimester of pregnancy. The CDR3 DNA reads as TGTGCCAGCAGCCCCAGCCAGGGTACGGGAGAGACCCAGTACTTC. Translation gives CASSPSQGTGETQYF.